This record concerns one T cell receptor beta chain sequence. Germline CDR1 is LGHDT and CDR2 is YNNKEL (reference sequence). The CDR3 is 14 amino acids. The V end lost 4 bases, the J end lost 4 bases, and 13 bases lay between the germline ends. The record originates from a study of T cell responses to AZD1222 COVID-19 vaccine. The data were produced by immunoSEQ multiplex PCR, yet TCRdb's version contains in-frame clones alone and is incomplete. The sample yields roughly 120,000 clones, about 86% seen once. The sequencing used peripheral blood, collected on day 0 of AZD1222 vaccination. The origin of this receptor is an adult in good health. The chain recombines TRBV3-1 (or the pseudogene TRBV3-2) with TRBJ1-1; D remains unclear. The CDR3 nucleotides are TGTGCCAGCAGCCCGGGTCGGGGTGGCACTGAAGCTTTCTTT. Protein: CASSPGRGGTEAFF.